This TCR beta chain was retrieved from a study of blood T cell repertoires in COVID-19. Overall study context: Sources were T cells, B-cell-depleted T cells, or PBMCs; the material itself was cDNA or gDNA.

Measured with immunoSEQ multiplex PCR; TCRdb has only the in-frame clones, and not every one. The table has roughly 250,000 clones, 75% to 90% seen once. CDR3 length: 16 residues. V shed 5 bases and J 0 bases; nucleotides not matched to a gene: 4. The V gene's germline CDR1 is SGHVS and CDR2 FNYEAQ. Participants had their cohort set by participant-reported clinical history. Recovery among Cohort 3 donors was established by two negative PCRs, clearance, or symptom resolution. The chain uses TRBV7-6 and TRBJ2-7; TRBD2 matches 13 bases. The receptor was isolated from a woman in her fifties or sixties who had recovered from COVID-19. The sequenced material came from PBMCs or T cells enriched from blood (not recorded which). CDR3: CASSPGLAGRSYEQYF. In DNA form, the CDR3 reads TGTGCCAGCAGCCCGGGACTAGCGGGACGCTCCTACGAGCAGTACTTC.